These T cell receptor beta chains were read from a single sample in a study of low-dose radiotherapy and immunotherapy resistance in tumors. TCRdb reprocessed the reads via MiXCR and lists one record per CDR3 protein. This table holds 95,000 to 100,000 distinct CDR3 sequences, around 21% found once. Specimen: PBMCs, collected after low-dose radiotherapy plus immunotherapy. The receptors originated from a male donor with prostate cancer. Each CDR3 is given without its conserved first and last residue.

J	V	CDR3
TRBJ2-2	TRBV5-8	ASNSMVTTGELFFFFF
TRBJ1-2	TRBV3-1	ASSQQTGGIYGYT
TRBJ2-2	TRBV10-1	ASAGIPNTGELF
TRBJ1-5	TRBV18	ASSEGASNQPQH
TRBJ2-2	TRBV18	ASSPPTGSATGELF
TRBJ1-1	TRBV9	ASSPRQTTEAF
TRBJ2-2	TRBV11-2	ASSWDTNTGELF
TRBJ2-5	TRBV9	ASSVLPGETQY
TRBJ2-7	TRBV5-4	ASSLGTDPSYEQY
TRBJ1-4	TRBV19	ASSIVPVREKLF
TRBJ1-4	TRBV18	ASSPGQGTEKLF
TRBJ2-5	TRBV20-1	SASLPGQGRQTQY
TRBJ2-3	TRBV18	ASSPRVPSTDTQY
TRBJ1-5	TRBV2	ASSDYWDRGNQPQH